Listed below are T cell receptor beta chains from one sample, sequenced in a study of CD8+CD57+ T cells in acquired aplastic anemia. From the reads, TCRdb called clonotypes with MiXCR, one entry per CDR3 protein. The sample contains 200,000 or so distinct CDR3 sequences, less than 60% of which appear only once. The sequenced material came from sorted CD4+, CD8+, or CD8+CD57+ T cells (not recorded which) from PBMCs. Receptors originate from a human donor with aplastic anemia. Both conserved end residues are part of each CDR3. The D gene is left open where the match is weak. Expanded clones get a size class; other rows say once, few or many, or leave the size out.

j_call,d_call,v_call,clone_size,cdr3_nt,cdr3_aa
TRBJ2-2,TRBD2,TRBV4-2,NA,TGTGCCAGCAGCCGAGGACTAGCGGGAGCCACCGGGGAGCTGTTTTTT,CASSRGLAGATGELFF
TRBJ2-2,NA,TRBV5-6,many,TGTGCCAGCAGCTACACCCGACTGAACACCGGGGAGCTGTTTTTT,CASSYTRLNTGELFF
TRBJ1-2,NA,TRBV20-1,NA,TGCAGTGCAAGGGAACAGGGCCTTTTGTATGGCTACACCTTC,CSAREQGLLYGYTF
TRBJ2-3,NA,TRBV19,once,TGTGCCAGTAGTATTCTGCTTAGCACAGATACGCAGTATTTT,CASSILLSTDTQYF
TRBJ2-1,TRBD2,TRBV20-1,many,TGCAGTGCCTACCCCGGGGGGGGATCCTACAATGAGCAGTTCTTC,CSAYPGGGSYNEQFF
TRBJ2-3,NA,TRBV9,many,TGTGCCAGCAGCCCCCGGGGGTTTAGCACAGATACGCAGTATTTT,CASSPRGFSTDTQYF
TRBJ2-1,NA,TRBV6-1,NA,TGTGCCAGCACCACGGGGACCTTGGGCAATGAGCAGTTCTTC,CASTTGTLGNEQFF
TRBJ2-2,NA,TRBV2,many,TGTGCCAGCAGTGAGGAGGGTTCACGTCGGAACACCGGGGAGCTGTTTTTT,CASSEEGSRRNTGELFF
TRBJ2-1,NA,TRBV5-1,many,TGCGCCAGCAGCGCGGTTACTAGCAATGAGCAGTTCTTC,CASSAVTSNEQFF
TRBJ2-7,NA,TRBV2,NA,TGTGCCAGCAGTCCCCGGGACACCTCGATCCCATACGAGCAGTACTTC,CASSPRDTSIPYEQYF
TRBJ1-1,NA,TRBV2,NA,TGTGCCAGCAGTGCAGGTTACGATAACACTGAAGCTTTCTTT,CASSAGYDNTEAFF
TRBJ2-3,TRBD1,TRBV11-2,NA,TGTGCCAGCAGCTCTTCTGGACAGGGGGCGGCCACAGATACGCAGTATTTT,CASSSSGQGAATDTQYF
TRBJ2-1,NA,TRBV5-1,NA,TGCGCCAGCAGCTTCCCCTACAATGAGCAGTTCTTC,CASSFPYNEQFF
TRBJ2-4,NA,TRBV10-3,once,TGTGCCATCAGGGAAGACGGGACCAAAAACATTCAGTACTTC,CAIREDGTKNIQYF
TRBJ2-5,NA,TRBV11-2,NA,TGTGCCAGCAGCAAACAGGGGAGGGCCCAGTACTTC,CASSKQGRAQYF
TRBJ2-7,NA,TRBV2,NA,TGTTCCTCTAAACGGGCAGGGAATGCCTACGAGCAGTACTTT,CSSKRAGNAYEQYF
TRBJ2-5,TRBD2,TRBV7-9,many,TGTGCCAGCAGCTTAGGGGCTAGCGGGAGAGTGGAGACCCAGTACTTC,CASSLGASGRVETQYF
TRBJ2-3,TRBD2,TRBV7-2,many,TGTGCCAGCAGCTTAGATATGGGGGGGACTAGCACAGATACGCAGTATTTT,CASSLDMGGTSTDTQYF
TRBJ2-2,NA,TRBV7-8,NA,TGTGCCAGCAGCTATTGGGTTGGGGAGCTGTTTTTT,CASSYWVGELFF
TRBJ2-7,TRBD1,TRBV20-1,once,TGCAGTGCCCCGGGACAGTCCTACGAGCAGTACTTC,CSAPGQSYEQYF
TRBJ1-2,NA,TRBV11-2,NA,TGTGCCAGCAGCTTATCCGGAGGAGAAAGCTATGGCTACACCTTC,CASSLSGGESYGYTF
TRBJ1-5,NA,TRBV7-9,medium-sized,TGTGCCAGCAGCCCAGGGTATGACGGCAATCAGCCCCAGCATTTT,CASSPGYDGNQPQHF
TRBJ2-7,TRBD1,TRBV11-2,many,TGTGCCAGCAGCCATTTGGGACAGGTAACTTCCTACGAGCAGTACTTC,CASSHLGQVTSYEQYF
TRBJ1-5,TRBD1,TRBV6-1,many,TGTGCCAGCAGAGCTCTCACAGGGGTACAGCCCCAGCATTTT,CASRALTGVQPQHF
TRBJ2-5,TRBD2,TRBV7-2,NA,TGTGCCAGCAGCTTAGGGGACTGGGGAGGGGCAGAGACCCAGTACTTC,CASSLGDWGGAETQYF
TRBJ2-1,TRBD2,TRBV7-9,many,TGTGCCAGCAGCTTAAATAGCGGGAGTAGTAATGAGCAGTTCTTC,CASSLNSGSSNEQFF
TRBJ2-1,NA,TRBV6-1,few,TGTGCCAGCAGTGAAGACAGGTCAATCACGGGTGAGCAGTTCTTC,CASSEDRSITGEQFF
TRBJ1-3,NA,TRBV7-9,NA,TGTGCCAGCAGCGGCCGGAACTCTGGAAACACCATATATTTT,CASSGRNSGNTIYF
TRBJ2-1,NA,TRBV29-1,many,TGCAGCGTTGAACCCCTTAGGGGGCGGGAGCAGTACAATGAGCAGTTCTTC,CSVEPLRGREQYNEQFF
TRBJ1-2,TRBD1,TRBV7-3,NA,TGTGCCAGCAGCTTCACAGGGGACTATGGCTACACCTTC,CASSFTGDYGYTF